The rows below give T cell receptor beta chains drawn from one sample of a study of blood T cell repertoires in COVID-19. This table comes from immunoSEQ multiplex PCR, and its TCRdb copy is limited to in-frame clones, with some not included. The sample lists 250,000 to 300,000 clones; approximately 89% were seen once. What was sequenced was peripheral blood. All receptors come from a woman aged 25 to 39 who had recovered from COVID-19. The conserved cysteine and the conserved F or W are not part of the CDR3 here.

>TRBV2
ASTQGMYNQPQH
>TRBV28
ASSRPGPTQPQH
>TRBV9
ASSVAGSYNSPLH
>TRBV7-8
ASSPNRDRRREQY
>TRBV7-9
ASSLGPGRMNTEAF
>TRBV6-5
ASSSLAKNIQY
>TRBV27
ASSILRTGIHLALH
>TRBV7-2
ASSLKTGGMNTQY
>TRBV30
AWRQSGANVLT
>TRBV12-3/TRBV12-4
ASSFYYTGELF
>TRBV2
ASSERVEKLF
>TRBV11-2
ASSLDQGSWETQY
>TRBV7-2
ASNPPWGGGGEAF
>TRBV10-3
AIAPTGQETQY
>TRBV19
ASAQNSPLH
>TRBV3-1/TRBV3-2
ASSPDTGGEFGYT
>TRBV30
AWSVSGSPLH
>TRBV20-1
SASEEQF
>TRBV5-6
ASSLKLRFTSTDTQY
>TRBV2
ASRTLGGYTEAF
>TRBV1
TSSQERGHEISPLH
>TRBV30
AWKVGGASSYEQY
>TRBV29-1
SVDSGEYGYT
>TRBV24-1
ATSDFSGAGGTGELF
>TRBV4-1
ASSLGRASGGVSDTQY
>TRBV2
ASQGAGYEQY
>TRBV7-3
ASSLKVNSQGMNSPLH
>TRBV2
ASSGPSGSNSPLH
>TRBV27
ASSMSGNLGYT
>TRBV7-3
ASSRNTGDPYNEQF
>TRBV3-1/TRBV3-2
ASSQVEDSPLH
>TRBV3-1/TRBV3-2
ASSQRGGGGSPLH
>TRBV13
ASSRTSGAETQY
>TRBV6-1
ASSEAGTGPYEQY
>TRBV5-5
ASSLDGGGAWDEQF
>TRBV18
ASSRDLSDTQY
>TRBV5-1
ASSPPEAGFSYNEQF
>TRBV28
ASSGSGTSQETQY
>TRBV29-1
SVDLTGTTEAF
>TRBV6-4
ASSEGQYNSPLH
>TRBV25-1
ASSGTAAGLETQY
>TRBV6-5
ASSETGTNTEAF
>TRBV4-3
ASSQAAGGPTNEKLF
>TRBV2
ASSSSWQGETQY
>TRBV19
ASSIRGSGYNEQF
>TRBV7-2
ASSLDSNSYEQY
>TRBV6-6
ASVNRGTGNDGYT
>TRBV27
ASSLRLAGGRQTQY
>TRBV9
ASSFSTGLNSPLH
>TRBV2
ASTQGSGGFHEQY
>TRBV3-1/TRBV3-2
ASSQPQKGHEQF
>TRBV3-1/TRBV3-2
ASSPWGGSYYEQY
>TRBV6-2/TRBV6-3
ASSYMDRPNYGYT
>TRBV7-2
ASSLGTGIRNTQY